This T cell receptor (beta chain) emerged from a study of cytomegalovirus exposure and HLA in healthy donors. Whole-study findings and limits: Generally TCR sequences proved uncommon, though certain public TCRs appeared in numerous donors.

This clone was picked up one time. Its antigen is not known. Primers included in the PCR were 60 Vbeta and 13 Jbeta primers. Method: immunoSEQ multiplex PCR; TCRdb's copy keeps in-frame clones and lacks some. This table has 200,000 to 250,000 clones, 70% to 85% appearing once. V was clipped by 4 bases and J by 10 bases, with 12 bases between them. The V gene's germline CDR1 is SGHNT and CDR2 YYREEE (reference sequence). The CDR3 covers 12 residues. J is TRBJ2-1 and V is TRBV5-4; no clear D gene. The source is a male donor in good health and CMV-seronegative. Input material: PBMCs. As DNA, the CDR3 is TGTGCCAGCAGCCCTATATCCCGCGAGCAGTTCTTC. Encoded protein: CASSPISREQFF.